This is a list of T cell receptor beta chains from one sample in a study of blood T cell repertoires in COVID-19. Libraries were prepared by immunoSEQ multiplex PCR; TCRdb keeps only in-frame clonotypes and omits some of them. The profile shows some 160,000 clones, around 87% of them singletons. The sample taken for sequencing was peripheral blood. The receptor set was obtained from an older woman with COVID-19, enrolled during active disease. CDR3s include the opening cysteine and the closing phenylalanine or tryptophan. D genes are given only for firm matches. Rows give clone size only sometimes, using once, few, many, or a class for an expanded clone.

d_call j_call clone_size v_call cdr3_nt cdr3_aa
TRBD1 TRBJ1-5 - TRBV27 TGTGCCAGCAGTTTCGGCACAGGGGGGAATCAGCCCCAGCATTTT CASSFGTGGNQPQHF
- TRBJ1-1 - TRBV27 TGTGCCAGCAGTTCCCGGACTCCGGGAGGCACTGAAGCTTTCTTT CASSSRTPGGTEAFF
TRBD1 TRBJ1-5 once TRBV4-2 TGTGCCAGCAGCCAATACTGGGGACAGGACGATCAGCCCCAGCATTTT CASSQYWGQDDQPQHF
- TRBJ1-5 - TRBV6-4 TGTGCCAGCAGGGACGGTCCGGGGGGCAATCAGCCCCAGCATTTT CASRDGPGGNQPQHF
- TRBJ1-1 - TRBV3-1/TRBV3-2 TGTGCCAGCAGAGCTTCAGGGGAGGGTAACACTGAAGCTTTCTTT CASRASGEGNTEAFF
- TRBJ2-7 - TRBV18 TGTGCCAGCTCAGAAGCGAGAGGCTACGAGCAGTACTTC CASSEARGYEQYF
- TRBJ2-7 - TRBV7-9 TGTGCCAGCAGCCCGGGGATCGGCCGTACCCCCTACGAGCAGTACTTC CASSPGIGRTPYEQYF
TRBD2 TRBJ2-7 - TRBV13 TGTGCCAGCAGCTTAGGCGCGGGGGGAAACTCCTACGAGCAGTACTTC CASSLGAGGNSYEQYF
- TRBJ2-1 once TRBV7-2 TGTGCCAGCAGCTTACCCGTCTACAATGAGCAGTTCTTC CASSLPVYNEQFF
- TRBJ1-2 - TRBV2 TGTGCCAGCAGTGACACGGTAATCTATGGCTACACCTTC CASSDTVIYGYTF
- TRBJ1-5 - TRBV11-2 TGTGCCAGCAGCTTAGGCAGGAACAATCAGCCCCAGCATTTT CASSLGRNNQPQHF
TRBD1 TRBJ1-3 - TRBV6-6 TGTGCCAGCACGGACAGGATCACTGGAAACACCATATATTTT CASTDRITGNTIYF
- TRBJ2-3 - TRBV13 TGTGCCAGCAGCTTATCCCGACAGGCAGATACGCAGTATTTT CASSLSRQADTQYF
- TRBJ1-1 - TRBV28 TGTGCCAGCAGGAGACAGTCCCTCGTCACTGAAGCTTTCTTT CASRRQSLVTEAFF
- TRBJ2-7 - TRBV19 TGTGCCAGTAGTATAGTTATCGCGACGGGCGAGCAGTACTTC CASSIVIATGEQYF
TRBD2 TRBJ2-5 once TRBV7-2 TGTGCCAGCAGAGCTAGCGGGGGTCAAGAGACCCAGTACTTC CASRASGGQETQYF
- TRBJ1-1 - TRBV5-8 TGTGCCAGCAGCGGAAACAGGAACACTGAAGCTTTCTTT CASSGNRNTEAFF
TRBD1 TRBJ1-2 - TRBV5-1 TGCGCCAGCAGCCCCACAGGGGAGTACTATGGCTACACCTTC CASSPTGEYYGYTF
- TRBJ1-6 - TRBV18 TGTGCCAGCTCACCGAACAGGGAAATAGATTCACCCCTCCACTTT CASSPNREIDSPLHF
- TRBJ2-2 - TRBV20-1 TGCAGTGCTAGTCCTCACACCGGGGAGCTGTTTTTT CSASPHTGELFF
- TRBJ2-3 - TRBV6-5 TGTGCCAGCAGATACAACTACGATACGCAGTATTTT CASRYNYDTQYF
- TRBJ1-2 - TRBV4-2 TGTGCCAGCAGCCAAGAGAGTGGGGCGTGGGATGGCTACACCTTC CASSQESGAWDGYTF
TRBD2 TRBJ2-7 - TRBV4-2 TGTGCCAGCAGCCAAGGCCTGGCGGGGGCCTACGAGCAGTACTTC CASSQGLAGAYEQYF